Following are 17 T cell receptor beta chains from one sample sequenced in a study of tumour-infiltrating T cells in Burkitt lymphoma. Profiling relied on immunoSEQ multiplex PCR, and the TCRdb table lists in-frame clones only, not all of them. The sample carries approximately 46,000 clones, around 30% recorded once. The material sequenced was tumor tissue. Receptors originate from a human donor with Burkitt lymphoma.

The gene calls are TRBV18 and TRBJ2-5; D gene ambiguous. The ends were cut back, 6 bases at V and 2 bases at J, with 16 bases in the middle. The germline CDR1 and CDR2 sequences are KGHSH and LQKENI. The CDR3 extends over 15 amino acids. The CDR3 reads CASSTMAPIQETQYF. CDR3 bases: TGTGCCAGCTCCACTATGGCCCCCATTCAAGAGACCCAGTACTTC.

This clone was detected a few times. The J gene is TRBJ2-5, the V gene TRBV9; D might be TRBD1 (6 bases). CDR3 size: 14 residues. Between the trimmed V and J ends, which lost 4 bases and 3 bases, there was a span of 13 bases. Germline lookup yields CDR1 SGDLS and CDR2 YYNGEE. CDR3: CASSPSDSKETQYF. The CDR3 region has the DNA TGTGCCAGCAGCCCATCGGACAGTAAAGAGACCCAGTACTTC.

The CDR3 nucleotides are TGCGCCAGCAGCCAAGAACCCGGAAACACCATATATTTT. Amino acids: CASSQEPGNTIYF. The V call is TRBV4-3, the J call TRBJ1-3; D uncertain. V was pared by 0 bases and J by 4 bases, with 4 bases between. CDR3 length: 13 amino acids. Germline V gene sequence: CDR1 LGHNA, CDR2 YSLEER.

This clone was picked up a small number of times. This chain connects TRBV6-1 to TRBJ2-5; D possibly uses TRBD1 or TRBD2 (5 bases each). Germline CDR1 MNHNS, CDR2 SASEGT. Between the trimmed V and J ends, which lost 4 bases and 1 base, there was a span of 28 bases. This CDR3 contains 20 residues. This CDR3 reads CASSGGIEGQVWEFQETQYF. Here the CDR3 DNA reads TGTGCCAGCAGTGGGGGAATTGAGGGGCAGGTCTGGGAGTTCCAAGAGACCCAGTACTTC.

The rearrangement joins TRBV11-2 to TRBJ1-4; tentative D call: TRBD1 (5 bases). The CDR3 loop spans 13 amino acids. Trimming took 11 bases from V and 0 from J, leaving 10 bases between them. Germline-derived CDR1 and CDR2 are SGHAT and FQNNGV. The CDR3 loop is CASRGSTNEKLFF. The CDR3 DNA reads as TGTGCCTCCCGGGGGTCAACTAATGAAAAACTGTTTTTT.

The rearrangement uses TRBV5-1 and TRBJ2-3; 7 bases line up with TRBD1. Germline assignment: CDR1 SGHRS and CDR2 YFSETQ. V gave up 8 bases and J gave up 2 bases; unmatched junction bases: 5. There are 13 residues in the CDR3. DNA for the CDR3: TGCGCCAGTGGGGACAGAACCACAGATACGCAGTATTTT. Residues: CASGDRTTDTQYF.

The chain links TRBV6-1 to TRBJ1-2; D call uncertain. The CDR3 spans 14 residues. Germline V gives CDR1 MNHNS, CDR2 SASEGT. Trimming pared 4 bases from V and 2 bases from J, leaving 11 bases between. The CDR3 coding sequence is TGTGCCAGCAGTGGTGTCGGTAAAAACTATGGCTACACCTTC. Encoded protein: CASSGVGKNYGYTF.

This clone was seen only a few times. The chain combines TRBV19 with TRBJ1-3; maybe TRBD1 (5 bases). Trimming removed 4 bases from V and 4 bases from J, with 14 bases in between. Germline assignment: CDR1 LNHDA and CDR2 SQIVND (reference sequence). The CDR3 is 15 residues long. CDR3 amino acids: CASSTHGGTGNTIYF. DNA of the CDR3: TGTGCCAGTAGTACCCACGGGGGAACGGGAAACACCATATATTTT.

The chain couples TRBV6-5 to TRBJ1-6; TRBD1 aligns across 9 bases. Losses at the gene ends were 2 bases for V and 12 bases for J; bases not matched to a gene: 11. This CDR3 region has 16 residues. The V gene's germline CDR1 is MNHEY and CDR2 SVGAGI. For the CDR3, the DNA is TGTGCCAGCAGTTACGGTGGGGGACAGGGTAGTTTACCCCTCCACTTT. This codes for CASSYGGGQGSLPLHF.

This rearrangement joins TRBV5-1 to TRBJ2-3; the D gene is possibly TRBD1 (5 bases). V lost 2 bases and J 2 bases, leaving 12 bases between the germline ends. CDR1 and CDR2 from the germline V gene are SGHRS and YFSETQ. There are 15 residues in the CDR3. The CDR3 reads CASSFKGSLTDTQYF. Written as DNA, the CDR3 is TGCGCCAGCAGCTTTAAGGGGTCCCTCACAGATACGCAGTATTTT.

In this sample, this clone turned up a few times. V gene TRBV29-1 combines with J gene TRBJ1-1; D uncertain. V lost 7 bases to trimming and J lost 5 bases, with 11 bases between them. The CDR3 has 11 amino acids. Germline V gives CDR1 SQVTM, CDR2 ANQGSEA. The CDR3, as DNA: TGCAGCGCCGAGGCGGGAACTGAAGCTTTCTTT. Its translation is CSAEAGTEAFF.

CDR3 nucleotide sequence: TGCGCCAGCAGCCCGAGAGGAGGAAACACCATATATTTT. Its protein product is CASSPRGGNTIYF. The chain carries TRBV5-1 and TRBJ1-3; D unclear. Germline CDR1 reads SGHRS; CDR2 reads YFSETQ. The CDR3 spans 13 residues. V lost 4 bases to trimming and J lost 4 bases, with 9 bases between them.

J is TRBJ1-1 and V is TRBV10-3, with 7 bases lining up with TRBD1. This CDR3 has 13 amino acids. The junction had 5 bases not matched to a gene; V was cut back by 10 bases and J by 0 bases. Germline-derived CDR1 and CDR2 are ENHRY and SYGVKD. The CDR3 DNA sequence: TGTGCCACGCGGGGACAGATGAACACTGAAGCTTTCTTT. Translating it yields CATRGQMNTEAFF.

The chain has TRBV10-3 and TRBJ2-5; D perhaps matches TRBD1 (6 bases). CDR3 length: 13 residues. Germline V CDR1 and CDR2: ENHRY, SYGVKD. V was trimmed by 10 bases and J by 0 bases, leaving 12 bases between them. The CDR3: CATSRDNQETQYF. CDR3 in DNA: TGTGCCACGTCCCGGGACAACCAAGAGACCCAGTACTTC.

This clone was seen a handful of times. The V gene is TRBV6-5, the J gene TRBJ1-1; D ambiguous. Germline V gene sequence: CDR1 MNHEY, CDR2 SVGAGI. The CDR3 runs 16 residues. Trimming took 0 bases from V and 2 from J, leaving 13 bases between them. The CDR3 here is CASSYSSGGVNTEAFF. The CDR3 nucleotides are TGTGCCAGCAGTTACTCCTCCGGCGGGGTTAACACTGAAGCTTTCTTT.

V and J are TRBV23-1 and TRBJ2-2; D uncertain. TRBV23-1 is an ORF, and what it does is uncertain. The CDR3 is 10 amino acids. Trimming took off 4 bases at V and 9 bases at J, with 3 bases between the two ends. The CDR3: CASSPRELFF. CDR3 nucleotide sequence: TGCGCCAGCAGTCCCAGGGAGCTGTTTTTT.

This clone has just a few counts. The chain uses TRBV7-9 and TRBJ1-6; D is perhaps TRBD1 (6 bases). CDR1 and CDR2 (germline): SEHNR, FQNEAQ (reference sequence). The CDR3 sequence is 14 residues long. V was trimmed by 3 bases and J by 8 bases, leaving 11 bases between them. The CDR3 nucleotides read TGTGCCAGCAGCTTGGCACAGGGACATTCACCCCTCCACTTT. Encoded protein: CASSLAQGHSPLHF.